The present T cell receptor (beta chain) was sequenced within a study of T cell changes during pregnancy in multiple sclerosis. Using immunoSEQ multiplex PCR, the repertoire was profiled, and TCRdb retains in-frame clones only, with some absent. The sample has about 47,000 clones, almost 95% seen once; the top ten hold roughly 2.2%. This clone has only one observation. Germline CDR1 SGHNT, CDR2 YYREEE (reference sequence). The CDR3 is 16 residues long. J was trimmed by 5 bases and V by 1 base; bases with no gene match: 9. This TCR was recovered from a female donor with multiple sclerosis, enrolled in a pregnancy study. The chain joins TRBV5-4 to TRBJ2-1; 7 bases map to TRBD1. The material sequenced was peripheral blood, taken in the third trimester of pregnancy. CDR3 sequence (DNA): TGTGCCAGCAGCTTGCCCGACAGGGACCTTAACAATGAGCAGTTCTTC. Amino acids: CASSLPDRDLNNEQFF.